These 22 T cell receptor beta chains share one sample of origin, sequenced in a study of T cell repertoires in cytomegalovirus infection. A single record per CDR3 protein comes from TCRdb applying MiXCR to the reads. The table lists about 830,000 distinct CDR3 sequences, about 33% of them singletons. Which antigens these TCRs recognize remains unknown. Here the sequenced sample was cultured CD8+ T cells from PBMCs, taken from culture after CMV antigen stimulation. These receptors were collected from a human donor in good health (CMV status not recorded). Some clones in this sample may be carry-over from other donors' samples.

This rearrangement joins TRBV4-3 to TRBJ1-2; no definite D call. From germline, CDR1 is LGHNA and CDR2 YSLEER. This CDR3 spans 14 amino acids. Trimming shortened V by 1 base and J by 8 bases, and 14 bases separated the two germline ends. The CDR3 is CASSQGEGLLGYTF. CDR3 DNA: TGCGCCAGCAGCCAAGGTGAAGGACTCTTGGGCTACACCTTC.

This clonotype was picked up a small number of times. V usage is TRBV5-5 and J usage is TRBJ2-1; 13 bases line up with TRBD2. Germline trimming cut 3 bases from V and 3 bases from J; bases unmatched to any gene: 6. This CDR3 has 17 amino acids. CDR1 is SGHKS and CDR2 is YYEKEE in the germline V gene (reference sequence). The CDR3 loop reads CASSSRTSGGLYNEQFF. CDR3 in DNA: TGTGCCAGCAGCTCCCGGACTAGCGGGGGCCTCTACAATGAGCAGTTCTTC.

The table lists this clonotype with a few counts. The chain joins TRBV2 to TRBJ2-5, with TRBD2 matching 10 bases. CDR3 length: 17 amino acids. CDR1 SNHLY and CDR2 FYNNEI come from the germline V gene. Germline trimming cut 0 bases from V and 4 bases from J; bases unmatched to any gene: 8. CDR3 region: CASSEARPAGGRETQYF. The DNA for the CDR3 is TGTGCCAGCAGTGAAGCGCGTCCAGCGGGGGGGCGAGAGACCCAGTACTTC.

A single count supports this clonotype. One junction end does not reproduce the germline sequence, and a read error may be involved. The rearrangement links TRBV9 to TRBJ1-3, with D possibly TRBD1 on 5 matching bases. This CDR3 spans 16 amino acids. The germline V gene has CDR1 SGDLS and CDR2 YYNGEE. CDR3 in DNA: TGTACCAGCAGCCTACGCGACAGAAGCTCTGGAAACACCATATATTTT. Amino acids: CTSSLRDRSSGNTIYF.

The rearrangement joins TRBV20-1 to TRBJ2-2, with a weak D call TRBD2 (6 bases). The CDR3 is 15 residues long. CDR1 is DFQATT, CDR2 SNEGSKA, per germline (reference sequence). V dropped 1 base and J dropped 5 bases, with 14 bases sitting between them. The CDR3 DNA reads TGCAGTGCTAGAGCGACGTCGGGGAGGACCGGGGAGCTGTTTTTT. This sequence encodes CSARATSGRTGELFF.

The V and J genes are TRBV6-4 and TRBJ1-2; perhaps TRBD1 as D (6 bases). There are 16 residues in the CDR3. From germline, CDR1 is MRHNA and CDR2 SNTAGT. Trimming removed 5 bases at V and 5 bases at J, with 21 bases between. CDR3 region: CASSPTSQGTGYGYTF. CDR3 DNA sequence: TGTGCCAGCAGTCCAACTTCACAGGGTACAGGATATGGCTACACCTTC.

The rearrangement joins TRBV5-6 to TRBJ2-5; 8 bases fit TRBD1. With 0 bases clipped from V and 8 bases from J, the junction kept 9 bases outside the gene matches. CDR3 size: 15 residues. Germline CDR1 reads SGHDT; CDR2 reads YYEEEE. Here the CDR3 reads CASSLGTGRTFTQYF. CDR3 nucleotides: TGTGCCAGCAGCTTGGGGACAGGGCGAACCTTTACCCAGTACTTC.

V is TRBV7-9 and J is TRBJ2-7, with D possibly TRBD1 on 5 matching bases. This CDR3 region has 13 residues. Germline CDR1 reads SEHNR; CDR2 reads FQNEAQ (reference sequence). Deletions cut 1 base from V and 5 bases from J, with 9 bases between. In DNA form, the CDR3 reads TGTGCCAGCAGCTTAGGTGGGGCCAACGAGCAGTACGTC. Translated: CASSLGGANEQYV.

The chain employs TRBV6-1 and TRBJ2-3; TRBD2 matches 7 bases. This CDR3 comprises 15 residues. CDR1 is MNHNS and CDR2 is SASEGT in the germline V gene. The V gene end was trimmed by 7 bases and the J gene end by 2 bases; junction bases not matched to a gene: 9. For the CDR3, the DNA is TGTGCCAGCAACTTGGATAGCGGGTCCACAGATACGCAGTATTTT. Translating gives CASNLDSGSTDTQYF.

The V gene is TRBV11-2, the J gene TRBJ2-2; D gene ambiguous. Trimming removed 8 bases from V and 7 bases from J, with 17 bases in between. CDR1 and CDR2 from the germline V gene are SGHAT and FQNNGV. The CDR3 consists of 14 residues. The CDR3 loop is CASGVGAFNGELFF. CDR3 nucleotide sequence: TGTGCCAGCGGGGTCGGCGCCTTTAACGGGGAGCTGTTTTTT. The full variable domain, its missing parts supplied by reference TRBV11-2 and TRBJ2-2, is EAGVAQSPRYKIIEKRQSVAFWCNPISGHATLYWYQQILGQGPKLLIQFQNNGVVDDSQLPKDRFSAERLKGVDSTLKIQPAKLEDSAVYLCASGVGAFNGELFFGEGSRLTVL.

This clonotype appeared a few times. This chain links TRBV20-1 with TRBJ2-2, with TRBD1 matching 10 bases. The V and J ends lost 6 bases and 1 base, in that order; junction bases with no gene match: 14. Germline values: CDR1 DFQATT, CDR2 SNEGSKA (reference sequence). CDR3 length equals 18 residues. This CDR3 is CSARRVPGQGRNTGELFF. The CDR3 coding sequence is TGCAGTGCCAGACGGGTCCCGGGACAGGGGAGGAACACCGGGGAGCTGTTTTTT.

The chain links TRBV7-6 to TRBJ2-2; maybe TRBD2 (6 bases). The CDR3 length is 18 residues. Between the trimmed V and J ends, which lost 0 bases and 6 bases, there was a span of 20 bases. Germline V CDR1 and CDR2: SGHVS, FNYEAQ. CDR3 nucleotide sequence: TGTGCCAGCAGCTTAGCGGGAGGAGGGTACGCAATCGCCGGGGAGCTGTTTTTT. This gives the protein CASSLAGGGYAIAGELFF.

The rearrangement links TRBV6-1 to TRBJ2-1; D is ambiguous. From germline, CDR1 is MNHNS and CDR2 SASEGT. The CDR3 is 14 residues long. Trimming took off 0 bases at V and 5 bases at J, with 8 bases between the two ends. The CDR3: CASSEALADNEQFF. CDR3 DNA sequence: TGTGCCAGCAGTGAAGCGCTGGCTGACAATGAGCAGTTCTTC.

This clonotype has a handful of counts. The chain employs TRBV12-3 or TRBV12-4 and TRBJ1-1; D call uncertain. Trimming stripped 3 bases from V and 6 bases from J, with 11 bases between. This CDR3 spans 13 amino acids. The CDR3 DNA is TGTGCCAGCAGTTTTGGGGAAATCCCTGAAGCTTTCTTT. Translated, it gives CASSFGEIPEAFF.

V is TRBV6-1 and J is TRBJ2-6, with D perhaps given as TRBD1 or TRBD2 (6 bases each). The V end was cut by 0 bases, the J end by 2 bases, with 8 bases between. Germline values: CDR1 MNHNS, CDR2 SASEGT. The CDR3 totals 16 residues. The CDR3 reads CASSEAGGPGANVLTF. The DNA of the CDR3 is TGTGCCAGCAGTGAAGCGGGGGGCCCTGGGGCCAACGTCCTGACTTTC.

This clonotype was counted between two and nine times. The rearrangement joins TRBV4-1 to TRBJ1-1, with D unclear. The CDR3 sequence is 15 residues long. Germline V lookup: CDR1 MGHRA, CDR2 YSYEKL. Trimming left V 0 bases short and J 11 bases short, with 19 bases between. This CDR3 reads CASSQETLLREDAFF. CDR3 nucleotides: TGCGCCAGCAGCCAAGAAACTTTACTCCGGGAAGATGCTTTCTTT.

The sample holds a few counts of this clonotype. The gene calls are TRBV7-2 and TRBJ1-4; a weak D match, TRBD1 (6 bases). The CDR3 extends over 18 amino acids. Germline V lookup: CDR1 SGHTA, CDR2 FQGNSA. The V and J ends lost 5 bases and 5 bases respectively, with 24 bases between them. The CDR3 DNA reads as TGTGCCAGCAGCCGAGGGGGGGGATACATACCCGAAAATGAAAAACTGTTTTTT. This gives the protein CASSRGGGYIPENEKLFF. The whole variable domain, remainder taken from reference TRBV7-2 and TRBJ1-4, is GAGVSQSPSNKVTEKGKDVELRCDPISGHTALYWYRQSLGQGLEFLIYFQGNSAPDKSGLPSDRFSAERTGGSVSTLTIQRTQQEDSAVYLCASSRGGGYIPENEKLFFGSGTQLSVL.

This clonotype was seen only once. CDR3 region: CASSSAENYGYTF. In nucleotides, the CDR3 is TGTGCCAGCAGTTCAGCCGAAAACTATGGCTACACCTTC. This chain joins TRBV27 and TRBJ1-2, with D uncertain. V lost 4 bases, J lost 2 bases, and 8 bases lay in between. The CDR3 covers 13 residues. Germline V gives CDR1 MNHEY, CDR2 SMNVEV (reference sequence).

Remarks on this clonotype: The junction does not match germline at one end; this may be a read error. The J gene is TRBJ1-6, the V gene TRBV6-5, with 12 nucleotides matching TRBD1. CDR3 length equals 18 residues. CDR1 and CDR2 from the germline V gene are MNHEY and SVGAGI. In DNA, the CDR3 is TGTGCCAGCAGTTCCGCGGGACAGGGGGCATCTTATAATTCACCCCTACACTTT. This gives the protein CASSSAGQGASYNSPLHF.

The chain employs TRBV5-1 and TRBJ2-7; no clear D. Germline CDR1 is SGHRS and CDR2 is YFSETQ. This CDR3 has 14 residues. The V and J ends lost 0 bases and 3 bases respectively, with 10 bases between them. The CDR3: CASSLDGVFYEQYV. The CDR3, as DNA: TGCGCCAGCAGCTTGGATGGGGTTTTCTACGAGCAGTACGTC.

This clonotype was counted between two and nine times. This rearrangement joins TRBV7-9 to TRBJ2-2; 9 bases map to TRBD2. V lost 11 bases, J lost 4 bases, and 8 bases stayed unmatched. The germline gives CDR1 SEHNR, CDR2 FQNEAQ (reference sequence). The CDR3 extends over 14 amino acids. CDR3 DNA: TGTGCCGGACGCGGGGGGGCGAGCACCGGGGAGCTGTTTTTT. Translation gives CAGRGGASTGELFF.

This clonotype appeared a few times. The chain links TRBV7-2 to TRBJ1-2; D unresolved. Germline V CDR1 and CDR2: SGHTA, FQGNSA. With 1 base removed from V and 2 bases from J, the gap between germline ends came to 11 bases. The CDR3 is 15 residues long. CDR3 protein: CASSLESSSNYGYTF. As DNA, the CDR3 is TGTGCCAGCAGCTTAGAGTCAAGCTCCAACTATGGCTACACCTTC.